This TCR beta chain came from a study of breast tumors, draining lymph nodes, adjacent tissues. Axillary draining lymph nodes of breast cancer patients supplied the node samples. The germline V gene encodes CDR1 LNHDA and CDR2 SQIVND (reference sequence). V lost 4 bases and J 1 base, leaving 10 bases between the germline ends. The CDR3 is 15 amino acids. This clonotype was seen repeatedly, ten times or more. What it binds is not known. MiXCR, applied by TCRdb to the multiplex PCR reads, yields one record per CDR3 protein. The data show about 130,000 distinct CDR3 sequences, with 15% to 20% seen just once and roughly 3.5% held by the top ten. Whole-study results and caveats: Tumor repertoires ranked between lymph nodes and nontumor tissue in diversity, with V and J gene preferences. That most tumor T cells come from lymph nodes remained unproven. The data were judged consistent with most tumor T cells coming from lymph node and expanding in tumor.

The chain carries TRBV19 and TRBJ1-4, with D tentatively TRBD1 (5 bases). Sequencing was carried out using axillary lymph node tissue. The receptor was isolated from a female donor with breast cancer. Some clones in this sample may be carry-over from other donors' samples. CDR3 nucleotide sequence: TGTGCCAGTAGTAATCCAGGGCTAACTAATGAAAAACTGTTTTTT. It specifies CASSNPGLTNEKLFF.